This TCR beta chain was identified during a study of glioma-infiltrating T cells after dendritic cell vaccination. Overall study context: The vaccine used monocyte-derived dendritic cells pulsed overnight with autologous tumor lysate. Patients received three intradermal dendritic cell vaccine injections at biweekly intervals.

Trimming removed 4 bases from V and 6 bases from J; junction bases left unmatched: 7. The CDR3 has 13 residues. Germline CDR1 and CDR2: GTSNPN and SVGIG (reference sequence). Generated by immunoSEQ multiplex PCR, the TCRdb table keeps only in-frame clones and is missing some. The table shows 60,000 or so clones, with around nine tenths occurring only once. The time point was: after dendritic cell vaccination, including at tumor progression/relapse. The sequence was obtained from a human donor with glioblastoma. The chain couples TRBV30 to TRBJ1-2, with 8 bases fitting TRBD1. Sequenced here: blood, sampled after dendritic cell vaccination. The CDR3 DNA follows: TGTGCCTGGACCGGACAGGGTAGCGATGGCTACACCTTC. It encodes CAWTGQGSDGYTF.